This T cell receptor (beta chain) is drawn from a study of OX40 agonist ivuxolimab in advanced cancers. It was autoimmune disease history or systemic immunosuppression that excluded patients. General study points: CD8+ T cells showed, on average, more clonal expansion than CD4+ cells.

Germline V gene data show CDR1 as SGHDN and CDR2 as FVKESK. This CDR3 spans 19 amino acids. The ends lost 3 bases at V and 4 bases at J; junction bases unmatched: 9. The repertoire was sequenced with immunoSEQ multiplex PCR; TCRdb's copy has only in-frame clones and lacks some. This table has tens of thousands of clones, about 80% appearing once. Of note for this clone: What it binds is unknown.

The chain recombines TRBV14 with TRBJ2-1, with 16 nucleotides matching TRBD2. The starting material was CD4+ or CD8+ T cells sorted from blood, obtained in a trial of the OX40 agonist ivuxolimab. The receptor's source is an adult with an advanced solid tumor such as melanoma, head and neck, liver or kidney cancer. The chain's CDR3 is CASSQISGTSGGAYNEQFF. The CDR3 region has the DNA TGTGCCAGCAGCCAGATATCCGGGACTAGCGGGGGGGCGTACAATGAGCAGTTCTTC.